This T cell receptor beta chain stems from a study of patients and donors after allogeneic stem cell transplantation. The CDR3 contains 13 residues. The V segment lost 5 bases and the J segment 5 bases; nucleotides outside the gene matches: 5. The germline V gene encodes CDR1 SEHNR and CDR2 FQNEAQ (reference sequence). TCRdb called the RT-PCR reads again in MiXCR, with one record for every CDR3 protein. There are approximately 200,000 distinct CDR3 sequences in the sample; around 40% occur only once, and about 9.9% lies in the top ten. The sequencing sample was made of blood, either unsorted or a sorted T cell fraction (not recorded which). The V call is TRBV7-9, the J call TRBJ2-7; 8 bases align to TRBD1. The clonotype comes from a human donor who was either an allogeneic HSCT recipient or a stem cell or donor lymphocyte infusion donor (not recorded which). It is not recorded whose cells these are; they may come from a transplant donor. CDR3 sequence: CASSRTGTNEQYF. The DNA of the CDR3 is TGTGCCAGCAGCCGGACAGGGACGAACGAGCAGTACTTC.